What follows describes a single T cell receptor (beta chain). These data originate in a study of glioma-infiltrating T cells after dendritic cell vaccination. TCRdb's table, derived via immunoSEQ multiplex PCR, lists solely in-frame clones and lacks some. The sample lists fewer than 85,000 clones, roughly 87% occurring once. Noted time point: after dendritic cell vaccination, including at tumor progression/relapse. Germline lookup yields CDR1 SGHNT and CDR2 YYREEE (reference sequence). Unmatched junction bases numbered 2, after V lost 3 bases and J lost 2 bases. This CDR3 has 15 residues. This material consisted of blood, taken after dendritic cell vaccination. This TCR was sampled from a human donor with glioblastoma. The chain carries TRBV5-4 and TRBJ2-1, with 10 bases that match TRBD2. The CDR3 is CASSSSGGTYNEQFF. The CDR3 nucleotides are TGTGCCAGCAGCTCTAGCGGGGGCACCTACAATGAGCAGTTCTTC.